This TCR beta chain was captured by sequencing in a study of beta chain features in type 1 diabetes. This clone has more than one count but fewer than ten. Its antigen is unidentified. CD45RO/CCR7/CD25/CD127/CD95/CD27 separated CD4+ naive, central memory, regulatory and stem cell-like memory cells by sorting. Expressed TCRB transcripts were sequenced because the isolated RNA had all been reverse transcribed beforehand. The data were produced by immunoSEQ multiplex PCR, yet TCRdb's version contains in-frame clones alone and is incomplete. The data contain approximately 250,000 clones, 11% to 15% of them singletons. Study-wide findings and caveats: PCR could preferentially amplify shorter templates, alike in patients and controls.

The sequence was collected from a woman in her thirties or forties in good health. The sequencing sample was made of naive CD4+ T cells from blood.

CDR3 coding DNA: TGCGCCAGCAGCTCGGGACTAGCGGGCAACACAGATACGCAGTATTTT. Protein sequence: CASSSGLAGNTDTQYF. The rearrangement links TRBV5-1 to TRBJ2-3; 12 bases agree with TRBD2. Trimming at V came to 3 bases and at J to 2 bases, leaving 4 bases not matched to a gene. Germline CDR1 is SGHRS and CDR2 is YFSETQ. The CDR3 extends over 16 amino acids.